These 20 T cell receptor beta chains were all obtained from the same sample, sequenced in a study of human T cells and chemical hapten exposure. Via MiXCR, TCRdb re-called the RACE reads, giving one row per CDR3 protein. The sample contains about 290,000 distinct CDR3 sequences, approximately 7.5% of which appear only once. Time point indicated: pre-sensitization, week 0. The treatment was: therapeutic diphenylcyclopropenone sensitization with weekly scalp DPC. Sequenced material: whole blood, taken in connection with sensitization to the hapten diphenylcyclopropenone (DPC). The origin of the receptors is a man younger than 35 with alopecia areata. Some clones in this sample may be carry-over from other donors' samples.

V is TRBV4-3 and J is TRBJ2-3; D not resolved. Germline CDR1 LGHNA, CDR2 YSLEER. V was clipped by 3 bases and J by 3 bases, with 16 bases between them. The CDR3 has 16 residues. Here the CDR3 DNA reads TGCGCCAGCAGCCAGCTAAGTGGGTACCCAACAGATACGCAGTATTTT. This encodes CASSQLSGYPTDTQYF.

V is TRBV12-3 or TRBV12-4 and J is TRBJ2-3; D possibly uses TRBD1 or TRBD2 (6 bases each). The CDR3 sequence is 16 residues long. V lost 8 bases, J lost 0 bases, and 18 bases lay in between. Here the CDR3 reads CASYLGGTPSTDTQYF. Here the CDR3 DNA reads TGTGCCAGCTACTTGGGCGGGACACCTAGCACAGATACGCAGTATTTT.

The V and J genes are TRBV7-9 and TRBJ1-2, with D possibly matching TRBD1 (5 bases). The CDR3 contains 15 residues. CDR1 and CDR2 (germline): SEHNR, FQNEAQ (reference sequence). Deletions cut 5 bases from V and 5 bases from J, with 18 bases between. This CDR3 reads CASSQRDQPRYGYTF. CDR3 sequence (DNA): TGTGCCAGCAGCCAAAGGGACCAACCGAGGTATGGCTACACCTTC.

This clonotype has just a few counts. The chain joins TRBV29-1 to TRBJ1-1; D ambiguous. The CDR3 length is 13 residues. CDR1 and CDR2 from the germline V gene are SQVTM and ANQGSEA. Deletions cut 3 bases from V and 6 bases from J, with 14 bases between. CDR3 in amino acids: CSVDSQEFPEAFF. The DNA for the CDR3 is TGCAGCGTTGACTCCCAGGAGTTCCCTGAAGCTTTCTTT.

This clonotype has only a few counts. This CDR3 reads CASSLPGTFTDTQYF. DNA for the CDR3: TGTGCCAGCAGTTTACCAGGGACCTTCACAGATACGCAGTATTTT. This chain links TRBV6-1 with TRBJ2-3; tentatively, D is TRBD1 or TRBD2 (5 bases each). Germline lookup yields CDR1 MNHNS and CDR2 SASEGT. Trimming took 5 bases from V and 2 from J, leaving 14 bases between them. The CDR3 has 15 residues.

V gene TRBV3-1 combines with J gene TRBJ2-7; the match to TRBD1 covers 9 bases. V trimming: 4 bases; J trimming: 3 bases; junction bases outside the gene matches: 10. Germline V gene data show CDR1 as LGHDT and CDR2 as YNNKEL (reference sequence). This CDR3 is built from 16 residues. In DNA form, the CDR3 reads TGTGCCAGCAGCCCCCAGGGACAGGGAGACATCTACGAGCAGTACTTC. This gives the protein CASSPQGQGDIYEQYF.

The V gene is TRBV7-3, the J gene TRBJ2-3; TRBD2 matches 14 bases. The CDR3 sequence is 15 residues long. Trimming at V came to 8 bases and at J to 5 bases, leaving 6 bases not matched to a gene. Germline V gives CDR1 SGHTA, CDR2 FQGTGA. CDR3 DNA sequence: TGTGCCAGCGGACTAGCGGGGGGCCGTGGAGATACGCAGTATTTT. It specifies CASGLAGGRGDTQYF.

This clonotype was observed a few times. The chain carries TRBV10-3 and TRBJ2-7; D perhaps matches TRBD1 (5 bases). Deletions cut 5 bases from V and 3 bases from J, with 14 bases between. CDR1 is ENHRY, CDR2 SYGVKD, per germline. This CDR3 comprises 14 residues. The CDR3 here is CAISQTVPYYEQYF. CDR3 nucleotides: TGTGCCATCAGTCAGACAGTTCCCTACTACGAGCAGTACTTC.

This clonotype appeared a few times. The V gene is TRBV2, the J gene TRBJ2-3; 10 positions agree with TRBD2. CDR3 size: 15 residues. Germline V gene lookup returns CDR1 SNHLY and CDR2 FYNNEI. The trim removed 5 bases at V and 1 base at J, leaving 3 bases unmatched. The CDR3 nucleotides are TGTGCCAGCAGTCCTAGCGGGGGTGGCACAGATACGCAGTATTTT. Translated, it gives CASSPSGGGTDTQYF.

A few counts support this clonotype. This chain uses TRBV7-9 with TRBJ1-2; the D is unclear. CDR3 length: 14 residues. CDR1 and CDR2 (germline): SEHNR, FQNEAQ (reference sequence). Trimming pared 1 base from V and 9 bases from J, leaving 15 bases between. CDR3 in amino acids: CASSLEGRSPSYTF. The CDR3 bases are TGTGCCAGCAGCTTAGAGGGCAGGTCACCGAGCTACACCTTC.

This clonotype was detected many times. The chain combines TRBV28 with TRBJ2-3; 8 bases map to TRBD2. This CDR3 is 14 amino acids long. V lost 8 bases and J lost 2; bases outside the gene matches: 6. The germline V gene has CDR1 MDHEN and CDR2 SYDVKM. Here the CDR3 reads CASAPSGLTDTQYF. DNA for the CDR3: TGTGCCAGCGCTCCTAGCGGGCTCACAGATACGCAGTATTTT.

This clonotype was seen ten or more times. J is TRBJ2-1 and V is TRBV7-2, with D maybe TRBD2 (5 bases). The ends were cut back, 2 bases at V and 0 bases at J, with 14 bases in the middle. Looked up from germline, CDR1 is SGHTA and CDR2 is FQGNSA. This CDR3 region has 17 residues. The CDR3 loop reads CASSLIWGGSSYNEQFF. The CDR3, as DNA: TGTGCCAGCAGCTTAATTTGGGGTGGGAGCTCCTACAATGAGCAGTTCTTC.

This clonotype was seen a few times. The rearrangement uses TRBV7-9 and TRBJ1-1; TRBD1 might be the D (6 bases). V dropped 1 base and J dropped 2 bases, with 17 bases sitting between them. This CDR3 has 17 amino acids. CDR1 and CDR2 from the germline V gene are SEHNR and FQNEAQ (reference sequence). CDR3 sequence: CASSLESWRGKNTEAFF. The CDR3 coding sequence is TGTGCCAGCAGCTTAGAGAGCTGGAGGGGGAAAAACACTGAAGCTTTCTTT.

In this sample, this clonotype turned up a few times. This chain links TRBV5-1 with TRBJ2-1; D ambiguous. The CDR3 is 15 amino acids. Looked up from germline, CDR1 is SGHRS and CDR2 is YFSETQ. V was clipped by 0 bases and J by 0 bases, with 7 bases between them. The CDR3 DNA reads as TGCGCCAGCAGCTTGGTCCAAAGCTCCTACAATGAGCAGTTCTTC. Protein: CASSLVQSSYNEQFF.

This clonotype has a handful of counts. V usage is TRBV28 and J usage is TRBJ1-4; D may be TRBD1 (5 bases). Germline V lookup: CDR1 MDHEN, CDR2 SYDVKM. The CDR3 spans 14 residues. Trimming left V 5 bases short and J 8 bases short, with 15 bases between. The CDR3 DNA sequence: TGTGCCAGCAGTGGAGGAGGTGGGGCCGAAAAACTGTTTTTT. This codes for CASSGGGGAEKLFF. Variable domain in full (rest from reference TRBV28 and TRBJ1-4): DVKVTQSSRYLVKRTGEKVFLECVQDMDHENMFWYRQDPGLGLRLIYFSYDVKMKEKGDIPEGYSVSREKKERFSLILESASTNQTSMYLCASSGGGGAEKLFFGSGTQLSVL.

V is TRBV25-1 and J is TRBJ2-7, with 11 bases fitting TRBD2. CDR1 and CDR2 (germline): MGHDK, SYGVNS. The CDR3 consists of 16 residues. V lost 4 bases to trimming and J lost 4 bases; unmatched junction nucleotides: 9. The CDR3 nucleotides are TGTGCCAGCAGTGCGGGACTAGCGGCCGGTCAATACGAGCAGTACTTC. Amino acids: CASSAGLAAGQYEQYF.

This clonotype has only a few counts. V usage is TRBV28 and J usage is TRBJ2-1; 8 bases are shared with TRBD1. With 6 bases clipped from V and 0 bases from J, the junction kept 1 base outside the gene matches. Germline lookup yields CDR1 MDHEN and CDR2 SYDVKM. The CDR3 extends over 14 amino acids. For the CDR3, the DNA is TGTGCCAGCAGAGGACAGGGCTCCTACAATGAGCAGTTCTTC. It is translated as CASRGQGSYNEQFF.

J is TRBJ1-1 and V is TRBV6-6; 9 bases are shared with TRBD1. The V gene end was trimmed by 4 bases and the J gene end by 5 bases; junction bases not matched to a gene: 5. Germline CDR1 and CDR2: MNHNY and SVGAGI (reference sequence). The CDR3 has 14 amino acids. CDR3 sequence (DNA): TGTGCCAGCAGTTTGGGGGACAGGGAGACTGAAGCTTTCTTT. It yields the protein CASSLGDRETEAFF.

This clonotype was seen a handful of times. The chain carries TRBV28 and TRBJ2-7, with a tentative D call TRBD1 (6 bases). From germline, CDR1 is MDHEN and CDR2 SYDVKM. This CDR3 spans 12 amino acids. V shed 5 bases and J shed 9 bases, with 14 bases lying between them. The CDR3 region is CASSQYGGRQYF. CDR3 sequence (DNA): TGTGCCAGCAGTCAGTATGGGGGCAGGCAGTACTTC.

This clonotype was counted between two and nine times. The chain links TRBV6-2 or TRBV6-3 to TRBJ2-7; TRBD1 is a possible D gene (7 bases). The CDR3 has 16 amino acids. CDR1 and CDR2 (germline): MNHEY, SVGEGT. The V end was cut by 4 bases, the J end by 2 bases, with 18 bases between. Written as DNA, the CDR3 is TGTGCCAGCAGTTCTCTAGGACAGGAGGGTACCTACGAGCAGTACGTC. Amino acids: CASSSLGQEGTYEQYV.